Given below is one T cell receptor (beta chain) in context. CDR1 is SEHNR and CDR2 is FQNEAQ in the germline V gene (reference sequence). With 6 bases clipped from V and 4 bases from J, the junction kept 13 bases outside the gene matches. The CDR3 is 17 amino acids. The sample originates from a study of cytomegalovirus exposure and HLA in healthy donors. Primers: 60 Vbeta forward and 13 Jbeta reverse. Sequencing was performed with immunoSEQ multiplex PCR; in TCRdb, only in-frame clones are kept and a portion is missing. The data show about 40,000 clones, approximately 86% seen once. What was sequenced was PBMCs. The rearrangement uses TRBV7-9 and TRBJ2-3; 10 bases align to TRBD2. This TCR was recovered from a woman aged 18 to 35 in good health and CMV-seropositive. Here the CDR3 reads CASSIKLAGRYPDTQYF. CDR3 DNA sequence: TGTGCCAGCAGTATTAAACTAGCGGGGAGATACCCAGATACGCAGTATTTT.